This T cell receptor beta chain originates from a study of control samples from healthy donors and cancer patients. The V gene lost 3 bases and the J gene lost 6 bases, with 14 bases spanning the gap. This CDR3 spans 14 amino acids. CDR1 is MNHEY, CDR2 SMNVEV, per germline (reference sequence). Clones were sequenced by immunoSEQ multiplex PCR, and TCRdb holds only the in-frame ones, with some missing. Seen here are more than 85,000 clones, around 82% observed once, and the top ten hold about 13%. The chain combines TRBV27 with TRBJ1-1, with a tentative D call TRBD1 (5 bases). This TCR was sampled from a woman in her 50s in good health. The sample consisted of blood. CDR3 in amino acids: CASSFSARGAEAFF. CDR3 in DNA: TGTGCCAGCAGTTTTAGTGCTAGGGGCGCTGAAGCTTTCTTT.